These T cell receptor beta chains were read from a single sample in a study of blood T cell repertoires in COVID-19. TCRdb keeps only in-frame clones here, not all; method: immunoSEQ multiplex PCR. The sample records over 300,000 clones, around 86% being singletons. The sequencing input was PBMCs or T cells enriched from blood (not recorded which). The receptors come from a woman younger than 30 who had recovered from COVID-19. Each CDR3 is given with its conserved first and last residue. D genes are given only for firm matches. Size is stated for part of the rows, as once, few or many counts, or as a class when the clone is expanded.

DNA	CDR3	V	J	D	size
TGTGCCAGCAGCTTAATGGGAGCTAGCGCCCACAATGAGCAGTTCTTC	CASSLMGASAHNEQFF	TRBV7-9	TRBJ2-1	NA	NA
TGCGCCAGCAGCCCCGAACTAGCGGGGGTAATCGAGCAGTACTTC	CASSPELAGVIEQYF	TRBV5-1	TRBJ2-7	TRBD2	NA
TGTGCCAGCAGCTTGGGCGAGGGATCTAGCAATCAGCCCCAGCATTTT	CASSLGEGSSNQPQHF	TRBV5-6	TRBJ1-5	NA	NA
TGTGCCAGCAGTCCGAGACACACAAACTATGGCTACACCTTC	CASSPRHTNYGYTF	TRBV2	TRBJ1-2	NA	NA
TGTGCCACCAGTGATGAGGGAGTAGGCACCGGGGAGCTGTTTTTT	CATSDEGVGTGELFF	TRBV24-1	TRBJ2-2	NA	NA
TGTGCCAGCAGTGGATGGACAGGGAGGGCTAACTATGGCTACACCTTC	CASSGWTGRANYGYTF	TRBV2	TRBJ1-2	TRBD1	once
TGTGCCAGCAGCCGGACACCGCCGAACACCGGGGAGCTGTTTTTT	CASSRTPPNTGELFF	TRBV7-9	TRBJ2-2	NA	NA
TGTGCCAGCAGTGGGGTGCCTAGCGGGCAGTACTTC	CASSGVPSGQYF	TRBV2	TRBJ2-7	TRBD2	NA
TGTGCCAGCAGTGTACAGGGGGGAGAGACCCAGTACTTC	CASSVQGGETQYF	TRBV28	TRBJ2-5	TRBD1	NA
TGTGCCACCAGTGACTACGGGGAAGGCTACACCTTC	CATSDYGEGYTF	TRBV24-1	TRBJ1-2	NA	NA
TGTGCCAGCAGCACCCGCTTCCGGGACTCCAACTATGGCTACACCTTC	CASSTRFRDSNYGYTF	TRBV11-2	TRBJ1-2	NA	NA
TGCAGCGCCTTTTCCCCCGGGTCCCCCAAAAACATTCAGTACTTC	CSAFSPGSPKNIQYF	TRBV29-1	TRBJ2-4	NA	once
TGCGCCAGCAGCTTAACGACTAGACAAGAGACCCAGTACTTC	CASSLTTRQETQYF	TRBV5-1	TRBJ2-5	NA	NA
TGTGCCAGCAGCAACAGGGGAGAGAATTCACCCCTCCACTTT	CASSNRGENSPLHF	TRBV11-1	TRBJ1-6	TRBD1	NA
TGCGCCAGCAGCTTGGGGCAGGATGTAAGCACCATATATTTT	CASSLGQDVSTIYF	TRBV5-1	TRBJ1-3	NA	NA
TGTGCCAGCTCAGACAGGGTTATGAATCAGCCCCAGCATTTT	CASSDRVMNQPQHF	TRBV5-5	TRBJ1-5	TRBD1	NA
TGTGCCAGCAGCTTGGACAGGGTTAATTCACCCCTCCACTTT	CASSLDRVNSPLHF	TRBV5-4	TRBJ1-6	NA	few
TGTGCCAGCAGACTGGGCTTTGGGCAGGGGGTCTATAGCAATCAGCCCCAGCATTTT	CASRLGFGQGVYSNQPQHF	TRBV28	TRBJ1-5	TRBD1	NA
TGTGCCTGGAGTGTACGGCGGGGGGGGGCGGAGACCCAGTACTTC	CAWSVRRGGAETQYF	TRBV30	TRBJ2-5	TRBD2	NA
TGTGCCAGCAGTCGCCCCGGAGGTGCGCAGTATTTT	CASSRPGGAQYF	TRBV27	TRBJ2-3	NA	NA
TGTGCCAGCAGCCAAGCTCTTGGGGGCGCGGCAAGTGGCTACACCTTC	CASSQALGGAASGYTF	TRBV3-1/TRBV3-2	TRBJ1-2	NA	NA
TGCGCCAGCAGCTTTTCCGGGGATAAAAACATTCAGTACTTC	CASSFSGDKNIQYF	TRBV5-1	TRBJ2-4	NA	NA
TGTGCCAGCAGCGCCCGACAGGGAGGTTTCTACGAGCAGTACTTC	CASSARQGGFYEQYF	TRBV9	TRBJ2-7	NA	NA
TGTGCCAGCTCACCTGCTCCCAGCGCTAACTATGGCTACACCTTC	CASSPAPSANYGYTF	TRBV18	TRBJ1-2	NA	NA
TGTGCCAGCAGCCAAGGACAGGGGGCATACACTGAAGCTTTCTTT	CASSQGQGAYTEAFF	TRBV3-1/TRBV3-2	TRBJ1-1	TRBD1	many
TGTGCCACCAGTGCCCCTGGGGGGGCAGATACGCAGTATTTT	CATSAPGGADTQYF	TRBV24-1	TRBJ2-3	TRBD2	NA
TGTGCCAGCAGTTACTCTTTCGAGCGGGATGAGCAGTTCTTC	CASSYSFERDEQFF	TRBV6-5	TRBJ2-1	NA	NA
TGTGCCAGCTCACCACCGGGGACAGGGGGCCACGAGCAGTACTTC	CASSPPGTGGHEQYF	TRBV18	TRBJ2-7	TRBD1	NA
TGTGCCAGCAGTGAAGTAAGGGGAGCTTTCTTT	CASSEVRGAFF	TRBV6-1	TRBJ1-1	NA	NA
TGTGCCAGCAGCTTAGGCCGAAGAACTTCCTCCCACACAGATACGCAGTATTTT	CASSLGRRTSSHTDTQYF	TRBV7-8	TRBJ2-3	NA	NA
TGTGCCAGCAGCTCTGTGGGGGCGGCCTATGGCTACACCTTC	CASSSVGAAYGYTF	TRBV5-5	TRBJ1-2	NA	NA
TGTGCCAGCAGCTTAATCCCGCAGGGGAACACCGGGGAGCTGTTTTTT	CASSLIPQGNTGELFF	TRBV7-3	TRBJ2-2	NA	once
TGTGCCAGCAGCCGGGACTCCGGCTCCTACAATGAGCAGTTCTTC	CASSRDSGSYNEQFF	TRBV7-2	TRBJ2-1	NA	NA
TGTGCCAGCAGCTTAGCCAGGGGAACCGGGGAGCTGTTTTTT	CASSLARGTGELFF	TRBV7-2	TRBJ2-2	NA	NA
TGTGCCAGCAACCCTACAGGGGGCACCGGGGAGCTGTTTTTT	CASNPTGGTGELFF	TRBV6-5	TRBJ2-2	TRBD1	NA
TGTGCCAGCAGCCTTGGGGGGAGCAATCAGCCCCAGCATTTT	CASSLGGSNQPQHF	TRBV14	TRBJ1-5	NA	NA
TGTGCCAGTACGGGACTAGGGGAGATTGAGCAGTTCTTC	CASTGLGEIEQFF	TRBV28	TRBJ2-1	TRBD2	NA
TGTGCCACCAGCAAATTTAGCGGGAGCTCGGATACGCAGTATTTT	CATSKFSGSSDTQYF	TRBV15	TRBJ2-3	TRBD2	NA
TGCGCCAGCAGTTCTCAGGGGGCGGCTGAAGCTTTCTTT	CASSSQGAAEAFF	TRBV10-1	TRBJ1-1	TRBD1	NA
TGTGCCAGCTCACAGGGGTTGAGCAATCAGCCCCAGCATTTT	CASSQGLSNQPQHF	TRBV18	TRBJ1-5	NA	NA
TGTGCCTGGAGTACTACAGGGGCGGGGGAGCAGTACTTC	CAWSTTGAGEQYF	TRBV30	TRBJ2-7	NA	NA
TGCAGTGCTACAGGGAGGTACGAGCAGTACTTC	CSATGRYEQYF	TRBV20-1	TRBJ2-7	NA	NA
TGTGCCAGCAGTTTCCAGCTAGAACAAGAGACCCAGTACTTC	CASSFQLEQETQYF	TRBV6-6	TRBJ2-5	NA	NA
TGTGCCAGCAGCTTAAGAGGGTCAGGAAACACCATATATTTT	CASSLRGSGNTIYF	TRBV7-8	TRBJ1-3	NA	NA
TGTGCCAGCAGTTTGGGGATTCCTGACCAGGGGACCTACGAGCAGTACTTC	CASSLGIPDQGTYEQYF	TRBV27	TRBJ2-7	NA	NA
TGTGCCAGCAGCCCGAGGCCCGGTTCTCCCTCTGGAAACACCATATATTTT	CASSPRPGSPSGNTIYF	TRBV11-2	TRBJ1-3	NA	NA
TGTGCCAGCAGCTTGGGACAGGGGGCGACTAGGCATTTT	CASSLGQGATRHF	TRBV11-2	TRBJ1-5	TRBD1	once
TGTGCCAGCAGCCCCCGGGGGAACACTGAAGCTTTCTTT	CASSPRGNTEAFF	TRBV7-9	TRBJ1-1	NA	NA
TGTGCCAGCAGCGTGGGACAGGGCACTGAAGCTTTCTTT	CASSVGQGTEAFF	TRBV9	TRBJ1-1	TRBD1	once
TGCGCCAGCAGGGTTCCGGGACAGGGGGTTGGTGACTACACCTTC	CASRVPGQGVGDYTF	TRBV5-1	TRBJ1-2	TRBD1	NA
TGTGCCACCAGTGGGTCCCAGGGGATAAGCAATCAGCCCCAGCATTTT	CATSGSQGISNQPQHF	TRBV24-1	TRBJ1-5	NA	NA
TGTGCCAGCAGCAGAAGAGCCGAGTGGGCCGCTGAAGCTTTCTTT	CASSRRAEWAAEAFF	TRBV9	TRBJ1-1	NA	NA
TGTGCCAGTAGTATGCTAGGACAGGGTTATCAGCCCCAGCATTTT	CASSMLGQGYQPQHF	TRBV19	TRBJ1-5	TRBD1	NA